This T cell receptor (beta chain) was sequenced during a study of blood T cell repertoires in COVID-19. The CDR3 covers 15 residues. Germline V lookup: CDR1 LNHDA, CDR2 SQIVND (reference sequence). Losses at the gene ends were 4 bases for V and 4 bases for J; bases not matched to a gene: 5. One Seattle source followed patients from active infection through their disease course. The repertoire was sequenced with immunoSEQ multiplex PCR; TCRdb's copy has only in-frame clones and lacks some. Among about 150,000 clones, about 85% were seen once, and the ten largest hold under 8.5%. The source of this sequence is a woman aged 55-70 years with COVID-19, enrolled during active disease. V and J are TRBV19 and TRBJ1-4, with 8 bases lining up with TRBD1. Input material: peripheral blood. The CDR3 reads CASSSYRGFNEKLFF. The CDR3 DNA follows: TGTGCCAGTAGTAGCTACAGGGGGTTTAATGAAAAACTGTTTTTT.